This T cell receptor (beta chain) was identified during a study of cytomegalovirus exposure and HLA in healthy donors. A multiplex PCR was run with 60 Vbeta primers and 13 Jbeta primers. TCRdb's copy holds only in-frame clones and misses some; the assay was immunoSEQ multiplex PCR. The data show roughly 100,000 clones, about 70% seen once. The V end lost 7 bases, the J end lost 8 bases, and 11 bases lay between the germline ends. CDR3 length equals 11 residues. Germline CDR1 SNHLY, CDR2 FYNNEI. What was sequenced was PBMCs. The V call is TRBV2, the J call TRBJ1-2; D remains unclear. This TCR derives from a man aged 50-60 years in good health and CMV-seropositive. CDR3 nucleotides: TGTGCCAGCACGCGAGGGATGGGCTACACCTTC. The encoded protein is CASTRGMGYTF.